Below are 2 T cell receptor beta chains sequenced from a single sample in a study of a mutant IDH1 vaccine in newly diagnosed glioma. These receptors have no known antigen. The method was immunoSEQ multiplex PCR; TCRdb's version includes in-frame clones alone and lacks a portion of them. This sample yields 30,000 to 35,000 clones, of which around nine tenths are seen a single time; about 2.2% belongs to the top ten. The time point denotes: week 47, end of study. Doses of 300 ug of mutant IDH1 20-mer peptide were given with topical imiquimod. Sequencing used PBMCs, obtained from a glioma patient whose treatment included an IDH1 peptide vaccine. The source of these receptors is a man aged 35 to 55 with glioma.

V is TRBV5-4 and J is TRBJ2-2; 13 bases fit TRBD2. The junction had 5 bases not matched to a gene; V was cut back by 4 bases and J by 5 bases. The CDR3 extends over 16 amino acids. Per germline, CDR1 SGHNT and CDR2 YYREEE (reference sequence). CDR3 sequence reads: CASSLPGLAGTGELFF. The CDR3 DNA follows: TGTGCCAGCAGCCTCCCGGGACTAGCGGGGACCGGGGAGCTGTTTTTT.

This sequence joins TRBV11-2 and TRBJ1-1; no clear D gene. CDR1 SGHAT and CDR2 FQNNGV come from the germline V gene. The CDR3 loop spans 13 amino acids. V gave up 5 bases and J gave up 5 bases, with 12 bases separating them. CDR3 amino acids: CASSPTVRTEAFF. The CDR3 nucleotides are TGTGCCAGCAGCCCGACGGTTAGGACTGAAGCTTTCTTT.